A single T cell receptor beta chain is shown here with its context. What it recognizes is unknown. CDR1 and CDR2 from the germline V gene are SGHTA and FQGNSA. The length of the CDR3 is 16 residues. The ends were cut back, 5 bases at V and 4 bases at J, with 18 bases in the middle. This sample is part of a study of shared clonotypes between healthy human individuals. Study information: CD4 naive and CD4 memory each took three plates per donor, while CD8 naive took two and CD8 memory one.

Samples underwent the assay at deep level. This table comes from immunoSEQ multiplex PCR, and its TCRdb copy is limited to in-frame clones, with some not included. The table lists over a million clones, nearly 99% of them singletons, with approximately 0.44% in the top ten. Splitting of CD4+ cells produced CD45RA+ naive and CD45RA-negative memory subsets. Study-level results: Clonotypes not shared had lower generation probabilities than those common to all four donors.

The receptor comes from a man aged 25 to 40 in good health. The V and J genes are TRBV7-2 and TRBJ2-1; the D call may be TRBD1 or TRBD2 (6 bases each). The material sequenced was naive CD4+ T cells sorted from blood. Subset reported: CD45RA+ positively selected. The DNA of the CDR3 is TGTGCCAGCAGCGCCATGGGGGCTAGCGCGTACAATGAGCAGTTCTTC. Its translation: CASSAMGASAYNEQFF.